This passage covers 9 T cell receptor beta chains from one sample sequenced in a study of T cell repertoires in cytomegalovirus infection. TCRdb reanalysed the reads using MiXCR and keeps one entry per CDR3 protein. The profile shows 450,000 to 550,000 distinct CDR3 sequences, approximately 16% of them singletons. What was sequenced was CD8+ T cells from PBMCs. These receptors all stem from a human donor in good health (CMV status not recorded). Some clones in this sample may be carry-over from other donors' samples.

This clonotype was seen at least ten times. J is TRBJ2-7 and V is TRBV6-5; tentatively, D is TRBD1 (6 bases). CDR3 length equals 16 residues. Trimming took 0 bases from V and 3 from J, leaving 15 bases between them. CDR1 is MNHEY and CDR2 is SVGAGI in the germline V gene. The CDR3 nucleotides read TGTGCCAGCAGTTACTCTAACAGGGCAGAGATCTACGAGCAGTACTTC. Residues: CASSYSNRAEIYEQYF.

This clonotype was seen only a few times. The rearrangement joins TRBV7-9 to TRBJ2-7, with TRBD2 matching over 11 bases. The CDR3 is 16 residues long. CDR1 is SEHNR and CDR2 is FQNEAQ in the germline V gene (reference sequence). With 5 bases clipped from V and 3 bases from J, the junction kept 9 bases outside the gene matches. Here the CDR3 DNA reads TGTGCCAGCAGCACTACCGGGACTAGCGGATTCTACGAGCAGTACTTC. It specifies CASSTTGTSGFYEQYF.

The CDR3 DNA is TGTGCCAGCAGCCACTCGGGACAGATCTACAATGAGCAGTTCTTC. This sequence encodes CASSHSGQIYNEQFF. The chain uses TRBV11-3 and TRBJ2-1, with 7 bases that match TRBD1. V was clipped by 5 bases and J by 3 bases; unmatched bases: 7. The CDR3 sequence is 15 residues long. Germline V CDR1 and CDR2: SGHNT, YENEEA.

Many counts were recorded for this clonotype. The CDR3 region is CASSSDTSGNTIYF. As DNA, the CDR3 is TGTGCCAGCAGCTCCGACACCTCTGGAAACACCATATATTTT. The rearrangement uses TRBV5-6 and TRBJ1-3, with D hard to call. Trimming stripped 3 bases from V and 0 bases from J, with 7 bases between. There are 14 residues in the CDR3. Germline CDR1 and CDR2: SGHDT and YYEEEE.

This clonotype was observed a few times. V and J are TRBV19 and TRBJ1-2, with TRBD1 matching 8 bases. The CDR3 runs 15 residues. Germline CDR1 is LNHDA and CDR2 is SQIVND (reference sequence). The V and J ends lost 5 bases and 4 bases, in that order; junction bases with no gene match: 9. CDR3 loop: CASSPRTGRAYGYTF. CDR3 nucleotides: TGTGCCAGTAGTCCTCGGACAGGGAGGGCCTATGGCTACACCTTC.

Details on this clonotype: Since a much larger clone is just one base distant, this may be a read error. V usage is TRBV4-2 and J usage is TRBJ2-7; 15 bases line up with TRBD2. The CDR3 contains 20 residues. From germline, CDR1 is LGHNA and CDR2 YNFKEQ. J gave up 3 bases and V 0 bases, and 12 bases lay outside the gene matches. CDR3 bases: TGTGCCAGCAGCCAAGAAAGCGGACTAGCGGGAGGGGCGTCGGTCTACGAGCAGTACTTC. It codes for CASSQESGLAGGASVYEQYF.

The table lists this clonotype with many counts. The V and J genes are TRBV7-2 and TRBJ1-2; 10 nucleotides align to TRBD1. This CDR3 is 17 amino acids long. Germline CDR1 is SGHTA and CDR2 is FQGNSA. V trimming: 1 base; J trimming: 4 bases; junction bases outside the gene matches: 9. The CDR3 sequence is CASSLETGTGVSYGYTF. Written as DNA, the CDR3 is TGTGCCAGCAGCTTAGAAACAGGGACAGGGGTTTCCTATGGCTACACCTTC.

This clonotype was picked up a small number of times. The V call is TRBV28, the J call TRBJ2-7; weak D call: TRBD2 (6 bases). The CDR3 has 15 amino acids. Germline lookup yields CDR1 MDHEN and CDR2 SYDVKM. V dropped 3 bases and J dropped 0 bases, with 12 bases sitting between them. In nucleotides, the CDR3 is TGTGCCAGCAGTTTTGTTCGGGAGACCTCCTACGAGCAGTACTTC. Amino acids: CASSFVRETSYEQYF.

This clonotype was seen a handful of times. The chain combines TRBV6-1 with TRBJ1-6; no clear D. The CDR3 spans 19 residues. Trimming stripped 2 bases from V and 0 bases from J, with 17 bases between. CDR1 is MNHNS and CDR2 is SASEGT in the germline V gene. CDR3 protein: CASSERRVDLSSYNSPLHF. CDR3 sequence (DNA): TGTGCCAGCAGTGAAAGAAGGGTAGACCTAAGCTCCTATAATTCACCCCTCCACTTT.